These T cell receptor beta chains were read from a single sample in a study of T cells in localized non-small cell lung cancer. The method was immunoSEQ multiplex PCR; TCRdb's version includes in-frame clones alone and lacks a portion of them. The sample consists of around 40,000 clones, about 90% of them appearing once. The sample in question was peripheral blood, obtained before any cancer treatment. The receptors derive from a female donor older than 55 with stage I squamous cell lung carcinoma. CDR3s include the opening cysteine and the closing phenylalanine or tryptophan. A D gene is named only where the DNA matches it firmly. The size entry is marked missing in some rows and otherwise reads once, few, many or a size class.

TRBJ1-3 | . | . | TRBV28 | TGTGCCAGCATGGTAGGGGGCTCTGGAAACACCATATATTTT | CASMVGGSGNTIYF
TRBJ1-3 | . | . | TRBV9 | TGTGCCAGCAGCGTAGAGCAGCGCTCTGGAAACACCATATATTTT | CASSVEQRSGNTIYF
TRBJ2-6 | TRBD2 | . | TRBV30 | TGTGCCTCCCGCGGAGCGGGAGGTCAAGTGACTGGGGCCAACGTCCTGACTTTC | CASRGAGGQVTGANVLTF
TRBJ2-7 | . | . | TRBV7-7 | TGTGCCAGCGGAGTTGGGGCAGGCCTCTACGAGCAGTACTTC | CASGVGAGLYEQYF
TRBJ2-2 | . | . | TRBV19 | TGTGCCAGTAGTATACAGGCGAACACCGGGGAGCTGTTTTTT | CASSIQANTGELFF
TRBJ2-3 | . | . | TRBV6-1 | TGTGCCAGCAGTAATAGGGGACTCCGAGATACGCAGTATTTT | CASSNRGLRDTQYF
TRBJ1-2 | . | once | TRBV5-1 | TGCGCCAGCAGTTCGTCCAGCGGGGATAATGGCTACACCTTC | CASSSSSGDNGYTF
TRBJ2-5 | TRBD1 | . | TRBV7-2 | TGTGCCAGCAGCTTAAGGGGGCAGACCCAAGAGACCCAGTACTTC | CASSLRGQTQETQYF
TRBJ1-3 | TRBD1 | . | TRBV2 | TGTGCCAGCACTTTCACCGGGACAGGTGGAAACACCATATATTTT | CASTFTGTGGNTIYF
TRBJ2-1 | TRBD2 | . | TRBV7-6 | TGTGCCAGCAGCAGACGGACTAGCGGGAGTTTGGTAAATGAGCAGTTCTTC | CASSRRTSGSLVNEQFF
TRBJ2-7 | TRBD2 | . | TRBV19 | TGTGCCAGTAGTATAGGCGGTAGCGGGAGCCACGAGCAGTACTTC | CASSIGGSGSHEQYF
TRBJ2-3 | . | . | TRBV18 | TGTGCCAGCTCACCACCGGCTAGTACCCCTAGCACAGATACGCAGTATTTT | CASSPPASTPSTDTQYF
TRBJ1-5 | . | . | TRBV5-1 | TGCGCCAGCAGCTTGGACGGGCAGCCCCAGCATTTT | CASSLDGQPQHF
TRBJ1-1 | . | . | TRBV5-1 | TGCGCCAGCAGCTTGTATGGGGCTTCGAACACTGAAGCTTTCTTT | CASSLYGASNTEAFF
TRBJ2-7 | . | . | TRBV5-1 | TGCGCCAGCAGCCCAGTGATTGGGGGCGAGCAGTACTTC | CASSPVIGGEQYF
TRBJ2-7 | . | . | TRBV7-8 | TGTGCCAGCAGCTTAGGAGGAGCGACCCCTCAGGGGGAGCAGTACTTC | CASSLGGATPQGEQYF
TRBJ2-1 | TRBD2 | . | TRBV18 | TGTGCCAGCTCACCACCTCCGGGAGGATACAATGAGCAGTTCTTC | CASSPPPGGYNEQFF
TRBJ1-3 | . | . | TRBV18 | TGTGCCAGCTCACCTTACGGGTCCTCTGGAAACACCATATATTTT | CASSPYGSSGNTIYF
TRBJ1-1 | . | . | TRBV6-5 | TGTGCCAGCAGCCTAGGGGTTTTGGACACTGAAGCTTTCTTT | CASSLGVLDTEAFF
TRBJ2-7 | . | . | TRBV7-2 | TGTGCCAGCAGCCCCCCGGGGGGCTCATCCTACGAGCAGTACTTC | CASSPPGGSSYEQYF
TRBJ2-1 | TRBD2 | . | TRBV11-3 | TGTGCCAGCAGTCCTCGACTAGCGGGAGAGGGTAATGAGCAGTTCTTC | CASSPRLAGEGNEQFF
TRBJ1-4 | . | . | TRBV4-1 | TGCGCCAGCAGCCAGACCAGGGGTGAAAAACTGTTTTTT | CASSQTRGEKLFF
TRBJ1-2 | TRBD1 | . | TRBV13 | TGTGCCAGCAGCTCGGCGACAGGGAGGTATGGCTACACCTTC | CASSSATGRYGYTF
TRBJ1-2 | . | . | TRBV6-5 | TGTGCCAGCAGTAGGAAGACAGTTAACTATGGCTACACCTTC | CASSRKTVNYGYTF
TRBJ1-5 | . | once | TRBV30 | TGTGCCTGGAGTACCTTAGGGGGTGGCAATCAGCCCCAGCATTTT | CAWSTLGGGNQPQHF
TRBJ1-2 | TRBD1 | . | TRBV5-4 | TGTGCCAGCAGCTTGCCGACTCCGGGACAGCGAGACTATGGCTACACCTTC | CASSLPTPGQRDYGYTF
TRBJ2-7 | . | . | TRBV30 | TGTGCCTGGAGTGTACCTATTGTAACGCAAACCTACGAGCAGTACTTC | CAWSVPIVTQTYEQYF
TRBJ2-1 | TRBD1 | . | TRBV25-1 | TGTGCCAGCACACCGGGACAGGGGGCCCCCTACAATGAGCAGTTCTTC | CASTPGQGAPYNEQFF
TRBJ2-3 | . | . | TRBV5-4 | TGTGCCAGCAGCCGACTAGAAGGCGATACGCAGTATTTT | CASSRLEGDTQYF
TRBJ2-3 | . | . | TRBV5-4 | TGTGCCAGCAGCTTGGATTTGGACCGCACAGATACGCAGTATTTT | CASSLDLDRTDTQYF
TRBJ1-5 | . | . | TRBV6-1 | TGTGCCAGCAGAGAATCCTATCAGCCCCAGCATTTT | CASRESYQPQHF
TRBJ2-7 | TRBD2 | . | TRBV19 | TGTGCCAGTAGTCCCCGAGAAGCGGGAGTCCCCGAGCAGTACTTC | CASSPREAGVPEQYF
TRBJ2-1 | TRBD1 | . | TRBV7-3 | TGTGCCAGCAGCTCCGGACAGGGGACATGGGATGAGCAGTTCTTC | CASSSGQGTWDEQFF
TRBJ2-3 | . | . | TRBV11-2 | TGTGCCAGCAGAAAACTCCGGGGCCGAAGCACAGATACGCAGTATTTT | CASRKLRGRSTDTQYF
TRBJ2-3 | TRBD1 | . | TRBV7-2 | TGTGCCAGCAGCTCGGGACAGGGAACAGATACGCAGTATTTT | CASSSGQGTDTQYF
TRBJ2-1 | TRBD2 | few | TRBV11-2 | TGTGCCAGCAGCCTTGGGACTAGCGGGACCCATGAGCAGTTCTTC | CASSLGTSGTHEQFF
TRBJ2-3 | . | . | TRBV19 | TGTGCCAGTAGTACTGGGGTCCTGCCACTCACAGATACGCAGTATTTT | CASSTGVLPLTDTQYF
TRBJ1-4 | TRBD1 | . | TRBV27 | TGTGCCAGCAGCCTACAGGGGAAAACTAATGAAAAACTGTTTTTT | CASSLQGKTNEKLFF
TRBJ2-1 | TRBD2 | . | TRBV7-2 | TGTGCCAGCAGCTTCCAGGGTAGCGGGAGTCATGAGCAGTTCTTC | CASSFQGSGSHEQFF
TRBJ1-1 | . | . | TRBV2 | TGTGCCAGCAGGATAAGGGAGGGAGGTACTGAAGCTTTCTTT | CASRIREGGTEAFF
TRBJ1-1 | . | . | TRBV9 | TGTGCCAGCAGCGTAGGGGGGGTGAACACTGAAGCTTTCTTT | CASSVGGVNTEAFF
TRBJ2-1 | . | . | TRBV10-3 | TGTGCCACCGCCCCGGGAGCGGTGGTAAATGAGCAGTTCTTC | CATAPGAVVNEQFF
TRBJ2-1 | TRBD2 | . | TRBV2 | TGTGCCAGCAGAGAGAGTGGACTAGCGGGAGAAGAGCAGTTCTTC | CASRESGLAGEEQFF
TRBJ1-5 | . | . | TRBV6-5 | TGTGCCAGCAGTTCTCCAGGGAGAGGTCAGCCCCAGCATTTT | CASSSPGRGQPQHF
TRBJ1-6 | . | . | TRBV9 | TGTGCCAGCAGCGTAGCTCTGGGGGCAAATAATTCACCCCTCCACTTT | CASSVALGANNSPLHF
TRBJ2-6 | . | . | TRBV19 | TGTGCCAGTAGTGGGGGACTGCGAGTGGGCTCTGGGGCCAACGTCCTGACTTTC | CASSGGLRVGSGANVLTF
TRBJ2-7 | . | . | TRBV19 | TGTGCCAGTAGTATAATGGCCGGCAGCTCCTACGAGCAGTACTTC | CASSIMAGSSYEQYF
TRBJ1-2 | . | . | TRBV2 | TGTGCCAGCAGTGATGAGGGGAATTATGGCTACACCTTC | CASSDEGNYGYTF
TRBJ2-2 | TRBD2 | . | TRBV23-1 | TGCGCCAGCAGTCAATCACCCTCTCCTAGCGGGAACACCGGGGAGCTGTTTTTT | CASSQSPSPSGNTGELFF
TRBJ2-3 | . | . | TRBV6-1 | TGTGCCAGCAGTGAAGGGATGGTGGATACGCAGTATTTT | CASSEGMVDTQYF
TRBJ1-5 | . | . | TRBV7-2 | TGTGCCAGCAGCTCAAACCGACGTAGCAATCAGCCCCAGCATTTT | CASSSNRRSNQPQHF
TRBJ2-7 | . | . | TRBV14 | TGTGCCAGCAGCCAAGACATTGCAGGGCTATTGGTTGGCGAGCAGTACTTC | CASSQDIAGLLVGEQYF
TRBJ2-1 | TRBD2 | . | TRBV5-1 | TGCGCCAGCAGAGGACTAGCGGGAGCAACTGAGCAGTTCTTC | CASRGLAGATEQFF
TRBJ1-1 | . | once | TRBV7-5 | TGTGCCAGAGGGACCTCGGGACAGGCGGACACTGAAGCTTTCTTT | CARGTSGQADTEAFF